The T cell receptor (beta chain) under discussion was sequenced for a study of post-analysis software for immune sequencing data. For the study at large: The cohort encompassed relapsing-remitting, secondary progressive and progressive-relapsing multiple sclerosis disease courses. Overall study findings and caveats: Under the F measure, samples that were prepared in one batch clustered strongly together. Comparison of patients with controls showed a handful of TRBV segments more frequent in patients, TRBV5-6, TRBV5-1 and TRBV20-1 among them. Normalized Chao1 diversity in multiple sclerosis patients fell significantly below that of controls.

Unique molecular identifiers were built into the TCR beta cDNA libraries. Each batch of roughly 1 to 10 million T cells produced around 460,000 cDNA molecules. From the PCR reads, TCRdb called clonotypes with MiXCR, one entry per CDR3 protein. This sample has roughly 540,000 distinct CDR3 sequences, with around 34% found just once. Remarks on this clonotype: Its antigen is as yet unknown.

V was clipped by 6 bases and J by 9 bases, with 21 bases between them. The CDR3 totals 14 residues. The V gene's germline CDR1 is KGHSH and CDR2 LQKENI. Material for sequencing was blood. The rearrangement uses TRBV18 and TRBJ2-7; weak D call: TRBD1 (5 bases). The sequence was obtained from a girl under 18 with multiple sclerosis. CDR3 sequence: CASSTQVSDIAQYF. The CDR3 DNA is TGTGCCAGCTCTACACAGGTCTCGGATATAGCGCAGTACTTC.